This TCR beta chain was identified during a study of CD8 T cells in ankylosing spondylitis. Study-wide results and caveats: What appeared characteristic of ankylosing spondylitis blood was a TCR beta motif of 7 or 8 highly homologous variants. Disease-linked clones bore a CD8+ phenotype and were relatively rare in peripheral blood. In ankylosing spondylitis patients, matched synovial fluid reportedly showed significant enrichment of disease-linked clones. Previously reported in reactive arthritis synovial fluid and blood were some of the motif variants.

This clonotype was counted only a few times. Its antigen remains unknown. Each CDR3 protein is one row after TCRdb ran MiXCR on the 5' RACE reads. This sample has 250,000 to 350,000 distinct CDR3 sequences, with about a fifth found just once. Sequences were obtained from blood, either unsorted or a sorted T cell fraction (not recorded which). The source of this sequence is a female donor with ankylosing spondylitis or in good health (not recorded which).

Here the CDR3 DNA reads TGTGCCAGCAGCCCCGGACTTCCGCAGTCCACAGATACGCAGTATTTT. Encoded protein: CASSPGLPQSTDTQYF. The V and J genes are TRBV7-2 and TRBJ2-3, with D perhaps TRBD2 (5 bases). V was trimmed by 5 bases and J by 2 bases, leaving 17 bases between them. This CDR3 region has 16 residues. Germline V gene lookup returns CDR1 SGHTA and CDR2 FQGNSA.